Each of the 21 T cell receptor beta chains below was sequenced from the same sample in a study of cytomegalovirus exposure and HLA in healthy donors. PCR amplification relied on 60 Vbeta primers (plus 13 Jbeta primers). Libraries were prepared by immunoSEQ multiplex PCR; TCRdb keeps only in-frame clonotypes and omits some of them. This specimen shows tens of thousands of clones; the ten leading clones hold 11%. Source material: PBMCs. The origin of the receptors is a woman between 45 and 65 years old in good health and CMV-seropositive.

The V gene is TRBV27, the J gene TRBJ1-2; D is unclear. This CDR3 is 12 amino acids long. Germline-derived CDR1 and CDR2 are MNHEY and SMNVEV (reference sequence). V lost 4 bases, J lost 4 bases, and 7 bases lay in between. The CDR3 nucleotides read TGTGCCAGCAGTTCGCGGGGCTATGGCTACACCTTC. Protein product: CASSSRGYGYTF.

The chain combines TRBV18 with TRBJ1-5, with 10 bases identical to TRBD1. V lost 3 bases to trimming and J lost 5 bases; unmatched junction nucleotides: 10. This CDR3 is built from 17 residues. Germline CDR1 KGHSH, CDR2 LQKENI. The DNA for the CDR3 is TGTGCCAGCTCACCCTGGGGATCCGGACAGGGGGATCAGCCCCAGCATTTT. It specifies CASSPWGSGQGDQPQHF.

The chain joins TRBV7-9 to TRBJ1-3, with TRBD1 identical over 10 bases. Looked up from germline, CDR1 is SEHNR and CDR2 is FQNEAQ (reference sequence). The CDR3 sequence is 14 residues long. Trimming cost V 5 bases and J 4 bases; bases outside gene matches: 2. CDR3 region: CASSTGQGGNTIYF. Written as DNA, the CDR3 is TGTGCCAGCAGCACGGGACAGGGGGGAAACACCATATATTTT.

The rearrangement links TRBV6-6 to TRBJ2-3, with a tentative D call TRBD2 (6 bases). This CDR3 contains 15 residues. The germline gives CDR1 MNHNY, CDR2 SVGAGI (reference sequence). Trimming shortened V by 7 bases and J by 2 bases, and 16 bases separated the two germline ends. The CDR3 sequence is CASMRRESITDTQYF. The CDR3 region has the DNA TGTGCCAGCATGAGGAGGGAGAGCATCACAGATACGCAGTATTTT.

The chain has TRBV27 and TRBJ1-2; D unclear. V lost 1 base to trimming and J lost 8 bases, with 11 bases between them. Germline V gene lookup returns CDR1 MNHEY and CDR2 SMNVEV (reference sequence). CDR3 length: 13 amino acids. CDR3 in DNA: TGTGCCAGCAGTTTATATGGCCCGGGGGGCTACACCTTC. It specifies CASSLYGPGGYTF.

The V and J genes are TRBV28 and TRBJ1-2; D might be TRBD1 (5 bases). The germline gives CDR1 MDHEN, CDR2 SYDVKM. V was pared by 2 bases and J by 0 bases, with 13 bases between. This CDR3 has 16 residues. CDR3 bases: TGTGCCAGCAGTTTAGTTTTCAGGGATCCTAACTATGGCTACACCTTC. This sequence encodes CASSLVFRDPNYGYTF.

The chain is built from TRBV19 and TRBJ1-5; D is possibly TRBD1 (5 bases). The CDR3 loop spans 13 amino acids. Per the germline V gene, CDR1 is LNHDA and CDR2 is SQIVND (reference sequence). Trimming left V 5 bases short and J 9 bases short, with 14 bases between. This chain's CDR3 is CASSVDTPGPQHF. The CDR3 DNA follows: TGTGCCAGTAGTGTGGACACCCCAGGGCCCCAGCATTTT. The full variable domain, completed using reference TRBV19 and TRBJ1-5, is DGGITQSPKYLFRKEGQNVTLSCEQNLNHDAMYWYRQDPGQGLRLIYYSQIVNDFQKGDIAEGYSVSREKKESFPLTVTSAQKNPTAFYLCASSVDTPGPQHFGDGTRLSIL.

This chain connects TRBV7-9 to TRBJ2-2; D uncertain. CDR3 size: 14 residues. Germline assignment: CDR1 SEHNR and CDR2 FQNEAQ (reference sequence). Trimming cost V 2 bases and J 2 bases, with 6 bases left between them. Here the CDR3 reads CASSLTGNTGELFF. The CDR3 bases are TGTGCCAGCAGCTTAACGGGTAACACCGGGGAGCTGTTTTTT.

The V call is TRBV30, the J call TRBJ2-7; D unresolved. V lost 4 bases, J lost 3 bases, and 13 bases lay in between. The CDR3 consists of 13 residues. Per the germline V gene, CDR1 is GTSNPN and CDR2 is SVGIG (reference sequence). The CDR3 sequence: CAWTLVLFYEQYF. The CDR3 nucleotides read TGTGCCTGGACCTTGGTACTTTTCTACGAGCAGTACTTC.

The J gene is TRBJ2-3, the V gene TRBV19; 7 bases are shared with TRBD2. With 1 base clipped from V and 4 bases from J, the junction kept 5 bases outside the gene matches. The CDR3 extends over 15 amino acids. Germline V gives CDR1 LNHDA, CDR2 SQIVND (reference sequence). CDR3 DNA sequence: TGTGCCAGTAGTATAGGACTAGCAGCGGCAGATACGCAGTATTTT. It is translated as CASSIGLAAADTQYF.

The gene calls are TRBV30 and TRBJ2-5; a weak D match, TRBD2 (7 bases). The CDR3 contains 14 residues. The V end lost 0 bases, the J end lost 6 bases, and 14 bases lay between the germline ends. Looked up from germline, CDR1 is GTSNPN and CDR2 is SVGIG (reference sequence). CDR3 coding DNA: TGTGCCTGGAGTGTAGGGGGGGGCGAGAAGACCCAGTACTTC. Its protein product is CAWSVGGGEKTQYF.

This chain uses TRBV30 with TRBJ1-1, with a possible D match to TRBD1 (5 bases). The ends were cut back, 4 bases at V and 5 bases at J, with 11 bases in the middle. Germline CDR1 GTSNPN, CDR2 SVGIG (reference sequence). The length of the CDR3 is 12 residues. The CDR3 coding sequence is TGTGCCTGGACGGGGGGATGGACTGAAGCTTTCTTT. Its protein is CAWTGGWTEAFF.

V and J are TRBV6-5 and TRBJ1-1; no clear D. V shed 3 bases and J shed 1 base, with 6 bases lying between them. CDR3 length equals 13 residues. Germline V gene sequence: CDR1 MNHEY, CDR2 SVGAGI. In nucleotides, the CDR3 is TGTGCCAGCAGTTATGAGGGGAACACTGAAGCTTTCTTT. Translated, it gives CASSYEGNTEAFF.

The CDR3 loop reads CASSIAISYEQYF. Here the CDR3 DNA reads TGTGCCAGTAGTATAGCCATTTCCTACGAGCAGTACTTC. The chain links TRBV19 to TRBJ2-7, with D hard to call. The CDR3 has 13 amino acids. Germline V gene lookup returns CDR1 LNHDA and CDR2 SQIVND (reference sequence). V was trimmed by 1 base and J by 1 base, leaving 5 bases between them.

The chain employs TRBV29-1 and TRBJ2-1; perhaps TRBD1 as D (6 bases). The ends were cut back, 8 bases at V and 1 base at J, with 12 bases in the middle. Germline loops: CDR1 SQVTM, CDR2 ANQGSEA. The CDR3 spans 13 residues. The CDR3 reads CSITGLSYNEQFF. In DNA form, the CDR3 reads TGCAGCATTACAGGGTTGTCCTACAATGAGCAGTTCTTC.

The CDR3 region is CASSYSPVGGKETQYF. Here the CDR3 DNA reads TGTGCCAGCAGTTACTCGCCGGTGGGCGGGAAAGAGACCCAGTACTTC. The chain couples TRBV6-5 to TRBJ2-5, with D possibly matching TRBD2 (6 bases). The CDR3 spans 16 residues. CDR1 and CDR2 from the germline V gene are MNHEY and SVGAGI. With 0 bases removed from V and 3 bases from J, the gap between germline ends came to 14 bases.

The chain uses TRBV6-5 and TRBJ1-5; possibly TRBD1 for D (5 bases). Germline V CDR1 and CDR2: MNHEY, SVGAGI. The V end lost 2 bases, the J end lost 6 bases, and 8 bases lay between the germline ends. This CDR3 has 13 residues. CDR3: CASSYQGSQPQHF. In DNA form, the CDR3 reads TGTGCCAGCAGTTACCAGGGATCTCAGCCCCAGCATTTT.

This sequence joins TRBV6-1 and TRBJ1-6, with TRBD1 matching over 7 bases. The CDR3 sequence is 12 residues long. CDR1 and CDR2 (germline): MNHNS, SASEGT. The ends lost 10 bases at V and 10 bases at J; junction bases unmatched: 7. CDR3 residues: CATRDRRSPLHF. CDR3 in DNA: TGTGCCACCCGGGACAGACGGTCACCCCTCCACTTT.

V gene TRBV27 combines with J gene TRBJ1-2; D not certain. This CDR3 is 16 amino acids long. CDR1 is MNHEY, CDR2 SMNVEV, per germline (reference sequence). Trimming pared 7 bases from V and 4 bases from J, leaving 22 bases between. CDR3 sequence reads: CASTTHAGLTSYGYTF. The CDR3 DNA follows: TGTGCCAGCACCACCCATGCGGGCCTCACCTCCTATGGCTACACCTTC.

The gene calls are TRBV5-6 and TRBJ2-7; 9 positions match TRBD2. Germline V CDR1 and CDR2: SGHDT, YYEEEE. Trimming at V came to 4 bases and at J to 3 bases, leaving 5 bases not matched to a gene. The CDR3 is made up of 14 amino acids. CDR3 residues: CASSPTSGYYEQYF. The CDR3 DNA is TGTGCCAGCAGCCCGACTAGCGGTTACTACGAGCAGTACTTC. The entire variable domain, with the rest obtained from reference TRBV5-6 and TRBJ2-7, is as follows: DAGVTQSPTHLIKTRGQQVTLRCSPKSGHDTVSWYQQALGQGPQFIFQYYEEEERQRGNFPDRFSGHQFPNYSSELNVNALLLGDSALYLCASSPTSGYYEQYFGPGTRLTVT.

The chain carries TRBV10-1 and TRBJ1-3; D remains unclear. Trimming took off 3 bases at V and 1 base at J, with 7 bases between the two ends. The CDR3 sequence is 14 residues long. Per the germline V gene, CDR1 is WNHNN and CDR2 is SYGVQD (reference sequence). The CDR3 nucleotides read TGCGCCAGCAGTGATGGGCCTTCTGGAAACACCATATATTTT. Translating it yields CASSDGPSGNTIYF.